The T cell receptor (beta chain) described here comes from a study of T cells in Graves' hyperthyroidism and ophthalmopathy. Study-wide context: Once the initial diagnosis was made, peripheral blood was obtained before any treatment.

Trimming left V 2 bases short and J 5 bases short, with 4 bases between. The CDR3 is 11 amino acids. Germline assignment: CDR1 MNHEY and CDR2 SMNVEV (reference sequence). This clonotype has at least ten counts. Regions amplified from RNA transcripts were the TCR beta CDR3 regions. Carried out on the TCR CDR3, a first-round RT-PCR used the HTBI primer set. TCRdb ran MiXCR on the multiplex PCR reads and lists one entry per CDR3 protein. The sample includes about 250,000 distinct CDR3 sequences, approximately 21% of them seen just once. This rearrangement joins TRBV27 to TRBJ2-7; D call uncertain. Sequencing was carried out using blood. The sequence was collected from a man aged 25 to 40 with Graves' ophthalmopathy. CDR3 in amino acids: CASSLRNEQYF. The CDR3 region has the DNA TGTGCCAGCAGTTTAAGGAACGAGCAGTACTTC.